Following are 17 T cell receptor beta chains from one sample sequenced in a study of blood T cell repertoires in COVID-19 (dated by TCRdb to 2018 to 2021). Library preparation was by the immunoSEQ multiplex PCR assay. TCRdb's version of the immuneACCESS table is confined to in-frame rearrangements and falls short of the full clone set. An unresolved V gene accounts for under half of the shortfall where checked; the remainder is of unknown origin. The sample profile shows 100,000 to 150,000 clones; around 89% of them were found once. The top ten constitute around 4.5% of the sample. Sequencing input: peripheral blood. The receptors come from a man between 60 and 70 years old with COVID-19, enrolled during active disease.

V usage is TRBV5-1 and J usage is TRBJ1-2; TRBD1 agrees at 9 bases. The V gene end was trimmed by 4 bases and the J gene end by 4 bases; junction bases not matched to a gene: 8. Germline assignment: CDR1 SGHRS and CDR2 YFSETQ. There are 15 residues in the CDR3. CDR3 bases: TGCGCCAGCAGCAGCCCTGGACAGGGGATCTATGGCTACACCTTC. Protein sequence: CASSSPGQGIYGYTF.

This clone was seen more than once but under ten times. The chain has TRBV5-6 and TRBJ1-2; no reliable D call. V lost 1 base to trimming and J lost 3 bases, with 16 bases between them. Germline loops: CDR1 SGHDT, CDR2 YYEEEE. The CDR3 sequence is 16 residues long. The CDR3 spells CASSLKRVTYYYGYTF. CDR3 bases: TGTGCCAGCAGCTTGAAGCGGGTCACATACTACTATGGCTACACCTTC.

This clone was seen once. The rearrangement joins TRBV5-1 to TRBJ1-4, with TRBD1 matching 7 bases. The germline V gene has CDR1 SGHRS and CDR2 YFSETQ. The J segment lost 8 bases and the V segment lost 5 bases, leaving 15 bases of the junction unmatched. The CDR3 loop spans 16 amino acids. The CDR3 region is CASSMGDRVNLEKLFF. CDR3 DNA: TGCGCCAGCAGTATGGGCGACAGGGTGAATTTAGAAAAACTGTTTTTT.

The gene calls are TRBV4-2 and TRBJ2-3, with 11 nucleotides matching TRBD1. Trimming took 0 bases from V and 9 from J; bases not matched to a gene: 8. CDR1 LGHNA and CDR2 YNFKEQ come from the germline V gene. The CDR3 spans 16 residues. The CDR3 region is CASSQERTGGRNTQYF. The CDR3 nucleotides are TGTGCCAGCAGCCAAGAGAGGACAGGGGGCAGGAACACGCAGTATTTT.

In DNA form, the CDR3 reads TGTGCCAGCAGTCCCCAGGGCACCGGGGAGCTGTTTTTT. It is translated as CASSPQGTGELFF. This chain joins TRBV28 and TRBJ2-2; perhaps TRBD1 as D (5 bases). CDR3 length equals 13 residues. CDR1 and CDR2 from the germline V gene are MDHEN and SYDVKM. Trimming cost V 5 bases and J 4 bases, with 8 bases left between them. The full variable domain, with the rest looked up from reference TRBV28 and TRBJ2-2, is DVKVTQSSRYLVKRTGEKVFLECVQDMDHENMFWYRQDPGLGLRLIYFSYDVKMKEKGDIPEGYSVSREKKERFSLILESASTNQTSMYLCASSPQGTGELFFGEGSRLTVL.

The chain has TRBV30 and TRBJ1-2; TRBD1 aligns across 11 bases. The CDR3 length is 12 residues. Germline CDR1 reads GTSNPN; CDR2 reads SVGIG (reference sequence). Germline trimming cut 6 bases from V and 8 bases from J; bases unmatched to any gene: 5. The DNA of the CDR3 is TGTGCCTGTGGACAGGGGGCCGGCGGCTACACCTTC. Protein: CACGQGAGGYTF.

This chain uses TRBV14 with TRBJ1-1; 7 nucleotides agree with TRBD1. V trimming: 3 bases; J trimming: 5 bases; junction bases outside the gene matches: 6. The CDR3 consists of 14 residues. CDR1 SGHDN and CDR2 FVKESK come from the germline V gene. CDR3 amino acids: CASSHNRGRTEAFF. CDR3 DNA sequence: TGTGCCAGCAGCCATAACAGGGGAAGGACTGAAGCTTTCTTT.

The genes are TRBV28 and TRBJ1-5; tentatively, D is TRBD1 (6 bases). CDR1 is MDHEN, CDR2 SYDVKM, per germline. The CDR3 has 15 amino acids. With 1 base removed from V and 4 bases from J, the gap between germline ends came to 11 bases. In DNA, the CDR3 is TGTGCCAGCAGTTTATTCGGACAGATAAATCAGCCCCAGCATTTT. Translation gives CASSLFGQINQPQHF.

The rearrangement links TRBV7-9 to TRBJ1-6; perhaps TRBD1 as D (6 bases). The CDR3 has 16 amino acids. The germline CDR1 and CDR2 sequences are SEHNR and FQNEAQ (reference sequence). Trimming left V 5 bases short and J 9 bases short, with 20 bases between. CDR3 region: CASSPSRGGTSSPLHF. DNA of the CDR3: TGTGCCAGCAGCCCCTCAAGGGGGGGAACTAGTTCACCCCTCCACTTT.

The chain has TRBV4-2 and TRBJ1-2; D uncertain. Germline loops: CDR1 LGHNA, CDR2 YNFKEQ. V was pared by 1 base and J by 8 bases, with 14 bases between. The CDR3 spans 14 residues. The CDR3 nucleotides are TGTGCCAGCAGCCAAGGGGCCGGACCGGGGGGCTACACCTTC. Translated: CASSQGAGPGGYTF.

The genes are TRBV30 and TRBJ1-2; D is unclear. The germline gives CDR1 GTSNPN, CDR2 SVGIG (reference sequence). V was pared by 0 bases and J by 7 bases, with 6 bases between. The CDR3 has 11 amino acids. This CDR3 is CAWSVLGGYTF. In DNA form, the CDR3 reads TGTGCCTGGAGTGTACTAGGTGGCTACACCTTC.

This clone was counted once. The CDR3 protein is CASSIGGTHQETQYF. The CDR3 DNA follows: TGTGCCAGTAGTATTGGGGGCACCCACCAAGAGACCCAGTACTTC. V gene TRBV19 combines with J gene TRBJ2-5; D is possibly TRBD1 (6 bases). This CDR3 is built from 15 residues. Germline-derived CDR1 and CDR2 are LNHDA and SQIVND (reference sequence). Trimming left V 3 bases short and J 0 bases short, with 11 bases between.

In DNA form, the CDR3 reads TGTGCCAGTAGTATAGCGGGGGGAAATGAAAAACTGTTTTTT. It yields the protein CASSIAGGNEKLFF. J is TRBJ1-4 and V is TRBV19; perhaps TRBD1 as D (5 bases). Germline CDR1 and CDR2: LNHDA and SQIVND (reference sequence). There are 14 residues in the CDR3. The V end was cut by 1 base, the J end by 5 bases, with 8 bases between.

J is TRBJ1-2 and V is TRBV9; 7 nucleotides align to TRBD1. The trim removed 2 bases at V and 2 bases at J, leaving 3 bases unmatched. Germline assignment: CDR1 SGDLS and CDR2 YYNGEE. The CDR3 has 14 residues. In DNA, the CDR3 is TGTGCCAGCAGCGTGACAGGGTCGAACTATGGCTACACCTTC. This gives the protein CASSVTGSNYGYTF. The whole variable domain, filled in from reference TRBV9 and TRBJ1-2, reads DSGVTQTPKHLITATGQRVTLRCSPRSGDLSVYWYQQSLDQGLQFLIQYYNGEERAKGNILERFSAQQFPDLHSELNLSSLELGDSALYFCASSVTGSNYGYTFGSGTRLTVV.

This chain uses TRBV24-1 with TRBJ1-2; unclear D gene. V was pared by 3 bases and J by 4 bases, with 11 bases between. Germline CDR1 and CDR2: KGHDR and SFDVKD. The CDR3 has 14 amino acids. The CDR3 region is CATSDANTFYGYTF. As DNA, the CDR3 is TGTGCCACCAGTGATGCCAATACATTCTATGGCTACACCTTC.

The CDR3 spells CASSSTRTSPGELFF. The CDR3 nucleotides are TGTGCCAGCAGCTCTACACGGACTAGCCCCGGGGAGCTGTTTTTT. The chain has TRBV7-2 and TRBJ2-2; 8 positions match TRBD2. This CDR3 contains 15 residues. Trimming cost V 4 bases and J 6 bases; bases outside gene matches: 7. From germline, CDR1 is SGHTA and CDR2 FQGNSA.

The V gene is TRBV14, the J gene TRBJ1-6; D ambiguous. Trimming removed 4 bases from V and 5 bases from J, with 6 bases in between. The CDR3 totals 13 residues. Germline CDR1 and CDR2: SGHDN and FVKESK. In DNA, the CDR3 is TGTGCCAGCAGCCTTACTAATAATTCACCCCTCCACTTT. It specifies CASSLTNNSPLHF.